This TCR beta chain was retrieved from a study of CD8 T cells in Susac syndrome. This CDR3 contains 13 residues. The ends lost 7 bases at V and 6 bases at J; junction bases unmatched: 7. Germline CDR1 is SQVTM and CDR2 is ANQGSEA. The authors reverse transcribed roughly 0.5 to 1 ug RNA with random hexamers. TCRdb re-called the immunoSEQ multiplex PCR reads through MiXCR, storing one row per CDR3 protein. The profile shows 150,000 to 200,000 distinct CDR3 sequences, 94% of them singletons. V and J are TRBV29-1 and TRBJ2-7; TRBD1 aligns across 12 bases. The receptor was derived from a human donor with Susac syndrome. The specimen was CD4+ T cells from PBMCs. Here the CDR3 DNA reads TGCAGCGCGGGGGGGACAGGGGGCGGCGAGCAGTACTTC. Translated, it gives CSAGGTGGGEQYF.